The next 17 T cell receptor beta chains were all read from a single sample in a study of OX40 agonist ivuxolimab in advanced cancers. Only in-frame clones appear in the TCRdb table, and some are missing; sequencing was by immunoSEQ multiplex PCR. The repertoire holds approximately 77,000 clones, with under 85% as singletons. Sequencing used CD4+ or CD8+ T cells sorted from blood, obtained in a trial of the OX40 agonist ivuxolimab. Source of these receptors: an adult with an advanced solid tumor such as melanoma, head and neck, liver or kidney cancer.

This chain uses TRBV18 with TRBJ1-4; 7 bases are shared with TRBD1. J lost 8 bases, V lost 3 bases, and 9 bases had no gene match. Germline-derived CDR1 and CDR2 are KGHSH and LQKENI. The CDR3 has 15 residues. CDR3 protein: CASSPTGADWEKLFF. The CDR3 nucleotides are TGTGCCAGCTCACCTACAGGGGCAGATTGGGAAAAACTGTTTTTT.

The genes are TRBV4-3 and TRBJ1-3; D might be TRBD1 (5 bases). The CDR3 covers 15 residues. V was pared by 4 bases and J by 0 bases, with 10 bases between. Looked up from germline, CDR1 is LGHNA and CDR2 is YSLEER. The CDR3 DNA reads TGCGCCAGCAGCCGGGACTTCAACTCTGGAAACACCATATATTTT. Its translation: CASSRDFNSGNTIYF.

This chain joins TRBV5-4 and TRBJ1-4; a weak D match, TRBD1 (6 bases). Germline CDR1 and CDR2: SGHNT and YYREEE (reference sequence). V lost 4 bases and J 8 bases, leaving 12 bases between the germline ends. The CDR3 is 13 residues long. This CDR3 reads CASSTFTGEKLFF. CDR3 bases: TGTGCCAGCAGCACATTCACAGGGGAAAAACTGTTTTTT.

The V and J genes are TRBV28 and TRBJ1-5, with D possibly being TRBD1 (5 bases). Germline V CDR1 and CDR2: MDHEN, SYDVKM. The CDR3 runs to 15 residues. Trimming stripped 3 bases from V and 3 bases from J, with 12 bases between. CDR3: CASSFKRGFNQPQHF. The CDR3 DNA reads TGTGCCAGCAGTTTCAAAAGGGGCTTCAATCAGCCCCAGCATTTT. The whole variable domain, filled in from reference TRBV28 and TRBJ1-5, reads DVKVTQSSRYLVKRTGEKVFLECVQDMDHENMFWYRQDPGLGLRLIYFSYDVKMKEKGDIPEGYSVSREKKERFSLILESASTNQTSMYLCASSFKRGFNQPQHFGDGTRLSIL.

The chain joins TRBV9 to TRBJ2-7; 7 bases match TRBD2. Per germline, CDR1 SGDLS and CDR2 YYNGEE. With V trimmed by 4 bases and J by 2 bases, 12 bases remained unmatched. There are 16 residues in the CDR3. The DNA of the CDR3 is TGTGCCAGCAGCCCCGGTCCGAGCGGGGAGACCTACGAGCAGTACTTC. Encoded protein: CASSPGPSGETYEQYF.

The chain links TRBV6-6 to TRBJ1-1; perhaps TRBD1 as D (6 bases). Germline V gene data show CDR1 as MNHNY and CDR2 as SVGAGI (reference sequence). V was shortened by 2 bases and J by 1 base, with 11 bases between the two germline ends. This CDR3 contains 15 residues. CDR3 nucleotides: TGTGCCAGCAGTTACGGAATACAGGGGAACACTGAAGCTTTCTTT. Encoded protein: CASSYGIQGNTEAFF.

The genes are TRBV21-1 and TRBJ2-7; TRBD1 is taken as the D call from the table, unchecked against the DNA. TRBV21-1 has pseudogene status. The CDR3 sequence is 11 residues long. Written as DNA, the CDR3 is TGTGCCAGCAGCAAAGAGGGGCCGCAGTACTTC. It translates to CASSKEGPQYF.

This clone was seen a handful of times. The V gene is TRBV18, the J gene TRBJ2-2, with D possibly TRBD2 on 6 matching bases. Germline assignment: CDR1 KGHSH and CDR2 LQKENI. CDR3 size: 17 residues. V lost 3 bases to trimming and J lost 5 bases, with 19 bases between them. The DNA for the CDR3 is TGTGCCAGCTCACCCTTCACCTCGGACGCGGGGACCGGGGAGCTGTTTTTT. It is translated as CASSPFTSDAGTGELFF. Full variable domain (rest looked up from reference TRBV18 and TRBJ2-2): NAGVMQNPRHLVRRRGQEARLRCSPMKGHSHVYWYRQLPEEGLKFMVYLQKENIIDESGMPKERFSAEFPKEGPSILRIQQVVRGDSAAYFCASSPFTSDAGTGELFFGEGSRLTVL.

V and J are TRBV5-1 and TRBJ1-4; no definite D call. Germline V gene sequence: CDR1 SGHRS, CDR2 YFSETQ. The CDR3 runs 13 residues. V dropped 10 bases and J dropped 8 bases, with 18 bases sitting between them. This CDR3 is CASRPGPREKLFF. The CDR3 DNA reads as TGCGCCTCGCGCCCTGGGCCGCGGGAAAAACTGTTTTTT.

J is TRBJ2-3 and V is TRBV5-1; 11 nucleotides line up with TRBD2. Germline V gene sequence: CDR1 SGHRS, CDR2 YFSETQ. The CDR3 totals 16 residues. Trimming at V came to 0 bases and at J to 2 bases, leaving 2 bases not matched to a gene. CDR3 DNA sequence: TGCGCCAGCAGCTTGGTAGCGGGGGGGCACACAGATACGCAGTATTTT. This gives the protein CASSLVAGGHTDTQYF. The full variable domain, its missing parts supplied by reference TRBV5-1 and TRBJ2-3, is KAGVTQTPRYLIKTRGQQVTLSCSPISGHRSVSWYQQTPGQGLQFLFEYFSETQRNKGNFPGRFSGRQFSNSRSEMNVSTLELGDSALYLCASSLVAGGHTDTQYFGPGTRLTVL.

The gene calls are TRBV5-1 and TRBJ1-1, with 8 bases that match TRBD1. CDR3 size: 15 residues. The ends lost 4 bases at V and 4 bases at J; junction bases unmatched: 9. Germline V gene sequence: CDR1 SGHRS, CDR2 YFSETQ. Here the CDR3 reads CASSRRQGSSTEAFF. In DNA, the CDR3 is TGCGCCAGCAGCCGGAGACAGGGGTCGTCCACTGAAGCTTTCTTT.

The V and J genes are TRBV5-5 and TRBJ2-2; 9 bases fit TRBD1. The CDR3 sequence is 15 residues long. Trimming removed 5 bases from V and 4 bases from J; junction bases left unmatched: 6. Germline V gives CDR1 SGHKS, CDR2 YYEKEE (reference sequence). This CDR3 reads CASSFGQGFTGELFF. The CDR3 coding sequence is TGTGCCAGCAGTTTCGGACAGGGGTTCACCGGGGAGCTGTTTTTT. The full variable domain, with the rest looked up from reference TRBV5-5 and TRBJ2-2, is DAGVTQSPTHLIKTRGQQVTLRCSPISGHKSVSWYQQVLGQGPQFIFQYYEKEERGRGNFPDRFSARQFPNYSSELNVNALLLGDSALYLCASSFGQGFTGELFFGEGSRLTVL.

V and J are TRBV5-1 and TRBJ2-3; 8 bases match TRBD1. This CDR3 is 16 amino acids long. Germline CDR1 is SGHRS and CDR2 is YFSETQ. The V gene end was trimmed by 2 bases and the J gene end by 4 bases; junction bases not matched to a gene: 9. The CDR3 DNA reads as TGCGCCAGCAGCTTAAACTCCGGGACAGGAGCAGATACGCAGTATTTT. This encodes CASSLNSGTGADTQYF.

The sample holds a few counts of this clone. The chain couples TRBV12-5 to TRBJ1-1; no reliable D call. V was trimmed by 1 base and J by 6 bases, leaving 18 bases between them. Germline-derived CDR1 and CDR2 are LGHNT and FRNRAP. The CDR3 covers 16 residues. As DNA, the CDR3 is TGTGCTAGTGGTTTGGGGTCTCCGGGCTCGGCGGCTGAAGCTTTCTTT. It is translated as CASGLGSPGSAAEAFF.

DNA of the CDR3: TGCAGCGTTGTATTGGGGAGTGCGGACACTGAAGCTTTCTTT. Residues: CSVVLGSADTEAFF. This chain connects TRBV29-1 to TRBJ1-1, with no clear D. Germline V lookup: CDR1 SQVTM, CDR2 ANQGSEA. Trimming stripped 4 bases from V and 3 bases from J, with 15 bases between. There are 14 residues in the CDR3.

The genes are TRBV15 and TRBJ1-5; no reliable D call. The germline V and J ends were trimmed by 0 bases and 8 bases, with 11 bases remaining between them. CDR1 is LNHNV, CDR2 YYDKDF, per germline (reference sequence). CDR3 length: 14 residues. CDR3 region: CATSRDLTAEPQHF. The CDR3 nucleotides are TGTGCCACCAGCAGAGATCTAACGGCGGAGCCCCAGCATTTT.

The chain carries TRBV4-1 and TRBJ2-2; tentative D call: TRBD2 (6 bases). This CDR3 contains 17 residues. Deletions cut 0 bases from V and 0 bases from J, with 11 bases between. From germline, CDR1 is MGHRA and CDR2 YSYEKL. CDR3 protein: CASSQEVRRANTGELFF. Here the CDR3 DNA reads TGCGCCAGCAGCCAAGAAGTTAGGAGGGCGAACACCGGGGAGCTGTTTTTT.